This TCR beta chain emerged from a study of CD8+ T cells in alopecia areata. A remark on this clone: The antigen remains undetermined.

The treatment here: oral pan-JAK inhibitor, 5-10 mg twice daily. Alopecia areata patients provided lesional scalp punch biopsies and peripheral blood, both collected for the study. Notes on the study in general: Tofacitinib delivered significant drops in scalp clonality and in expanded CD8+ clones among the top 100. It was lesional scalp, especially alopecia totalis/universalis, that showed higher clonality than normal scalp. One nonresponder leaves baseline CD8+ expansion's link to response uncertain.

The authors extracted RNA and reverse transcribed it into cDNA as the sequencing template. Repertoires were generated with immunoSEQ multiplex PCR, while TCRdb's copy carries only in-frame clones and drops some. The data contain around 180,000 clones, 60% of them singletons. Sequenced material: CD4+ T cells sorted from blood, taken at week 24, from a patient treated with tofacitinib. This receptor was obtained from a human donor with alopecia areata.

This chain's CDR3 is CASSFRGAGTDTQYF. The CDR3 nucleotides are TGTGCCAGCAGCTTCAGGGGCGCGGGCACAGATACGCAGTATTTT. The V gene is TRBV11-2, the J gene TRBJ2-3, with D possibly matching TRBD1 (6 bases). V dropped 3 bases and J dropped 1 base, with 11 bases sitting between them. Germline V gives CDR1 SGHAT, CDR2 FQNNGV. CDR3 length: 15 amino acids.